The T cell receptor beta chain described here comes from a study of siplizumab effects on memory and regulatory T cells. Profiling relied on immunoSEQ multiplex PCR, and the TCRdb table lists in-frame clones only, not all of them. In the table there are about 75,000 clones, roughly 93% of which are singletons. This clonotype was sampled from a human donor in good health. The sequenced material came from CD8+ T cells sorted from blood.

CDR3 sequence: CASSLAGGPYYNEQFF. CDR3 DNA sequence: TGTGCCAGCAGCTTAGCGGGGGGGCCGTACTACAATGAGCAGTTCTTC. The chain has TRBV11-2 and TRBJ2-1; TRBD2 aligns across 8 bases. Germline V gene lookup returns CDR1 SGHAT and CDR2 FQNNGV. The CDR3 is 16 residues long. The junction had 5 bases not matched to a gene; V was cut back by 1 base and J by 3 bases.